The source of this T cell receptor beta chain is a study of T cell repertoires in cytomegalovirus infection. MiXCR was run by TCRdb on the reads, yielding one entry per CDR3 protein. The profile shows approximately 150,000 distinct CDR3 sequences, 5.5% to 7% of them singletons. This clonotype was counted a few times. V was clipped by 7 bases and J by 0 bases, with 8 bases between them. Germline V CDR1 and CDR2: DFQATT, SNEGSKA (reference sequence). This CDR3 is 12 amino acids long. V gene TRBV20-1 combines with J gene TRBJ2-3; D may be TRBD2 (5 bases). The sample comprised PBMCs. This TCR derives from a human donor in good health (CMV status not recorded). Some clones in this sample may be carry-over from other donors' samples. The CDR3 DNA reads TGCAGTGGGGGAGATAGCACAGATACGCAGTATTTT. Translated, it gives CSGGDSTDTQYF.